The 28 T cell receptor beta chains in this list originate from one sample, sequenced in a study of T cell repertoires in cytomegalovirus infection. MiXCR, run by TCRdb on the reads, gives a single entry per CDR3 protein. Of about 400,000 distinct CDR3 sequences in the sample, less than 20% were seen once. The specimen sequenced was PBMCs. The receptors derive from a human donor in good health (CMV status not recorded). Some clones in this sample may be carry-over from other donors' samples.

This clonotype was seen more than once but under ten times. CDR3: CASSATGGEQFF. DNA of the CDR3: TGTGCCAGCAGCGCTACTGGTGGGGAGCAGTTCTTC. The chain is built from TRBV27 and TRBJ2-1, with unresolved D. The germline CDR1 and CDR2 sequences are MNHEY and SMNVEV (reference sequence). Trimming removed 6 bases from V and 10 bases from J, with 13 bases in between. CDR3 length: 12 amino acids.

This clonotype has at least ten counts. This chain links TRBV6-2 or TRBV6-3 with TRBJ1-1; no reliable D call. V gave up 6 bases and J gave up 0 bases, with 14 bases separating them. Germline V lookup: CDR1 MNHEY, CDR2 SVGEGT. The CDR3 has 15 residues. CDR3 nucleotides: TGTGCCAGCAGCGCGGGAGGAGCCATGAACACTGAAGCTTTCTTT. Translation gives CASSAGGAMNTEAFF.

This clonotype was found many times. Sequence at one end of the junction differs from germline and may be a read error. The rearrangement joins TRBV7-8 to TRBJ2-1, with 10 positions matching TRBD2. The CDR3 is 13 amino acids. Germline CDR1 SGHVS, CDR2 FQNEAQ. CDR3 coding DNA: TGTGCCAGCAGCTTAGACCCCCAGCGGGAGGGCCTCTTC. Translating gives CASSLDPQREGLF.

This rearrangement joins TRBV7-2 to TRBJ2-5; 7 bases align to TRBD2. Per germline, CDR1 SGHTA and CDR2 FQGNSA. The J segment lost 3 bases and the V segment lost 6 bases, leaving 10 bases of the junction unmatched. The CDR3 has 15 residues. The CDR3 sequence is CASRAMTGGKETQYF. The CDR3, as DNA: TGTGCCAGCAGGGCAATGACGGGGGGAAAAGAGACCCAGTACTTC.

The rearrangement joins TRBV6-1 to TRBJ1-4, with 10 bases identical to TRBD1. This CDR3 has 16 amino acids. The trim removed 5 bases at V and 8 bases at J, leaving 11 bases unmatched. Per germline, CDR1 MNHNS and CDR2 SASEGT. CDR3 amino acids: CASSRTGTGVGEKLFF. Here the CDR3 DNA reads TGTGCCAGCAGTCGCACCGGGACAGGGGTCGGAGAAAAACTGTTTTTT.

This chain connects TRBV5-8 to TRBJ2-6, with D perhaps TRBD1 or TRBD2 (5 bases each). Trimming removed 4 bases from V and 0 bases from J, with 11 bases in between. This CDR3 has 16 amino acids. CDR1 is SGHTS, CDR2 YDEGEE, per germline. The CDR3 DNA follows: TGTGCCAGCAGCCACGGGACGAGCTCTGGGGCCAACGTCCTGACTTTC. Its protein is CASSHGTSSGANVLTF.

The chain employs TRBV4-3 and TRBJ2-7; 9 nucleotides align to TRBD2. The junction had 1 base not matched to a gene; V was cut back by 0 bases and J by 1 base. Germline loops: CDR1 LGHNA, CDR2 YSLEER. The CDR3 is made up of 15 amino acids. CDR3 DNA: TGCGCCAGCAGCCAAGAACTAGCGGGTTCCTACGAGCAGTACTTC. Encoded protein: CASSQELAGSYEQYF.

This clonotype was seen many times. V is TRBV7-2 and J is TRBJ2-5; 7 bases are a match to TRBD2. Unmatched junction bases numbered 13, after V lost 5 bases and J lost 4 bases. There are 16 residues in the CDR3. Germline CDR1 and CDR2: SGHTA and FQGNSA. CDR3 amino acids: CASSPVAGAPGETQYF. The CDR3 region has the DNA TGTGCCAGCAGCCCCGTGGCGGGAGCCCCGGGAGAGACCCAGTACTTC. Drawing the rest from reference TRBV7-2 and TRBJ2-5, the complete variable domain is GAGVSQSPSNKVTEKGKDVELRCDPISGHTALYWYRQSLGQGLEFLIYFQGNSAPDKSGLPSDRFSAERTGGSVSTLTIQRTQQEDSAVYLCASSPVAGAPGETQYFGPGTRLLVL.

The chain couples TRBV29-1 to TRBJ2-3, with D possibly matching TRBD2 (5 bases). The germline V gene has CDR1 SQVTM and CDR2 ANQGSEA. This CDR3 spans 16 amino acids. V was clipped by 1 base and J by 1 base, with 15 bases between them. Here the CDR3 reads CSVEGAWGSGTDTQYF. Here the CDR3 DNA reads TGCAGCGTTGAAGGCGCCTGGGGTAGCGGCACAGATACGCAGTATTTT.

In regard to this clonotype: The limits of the CDR3 on the DNA are not certain, so only TCRdb's listed CDR3 is given. This chain links TRBV19 with TRBJ1-2. Ends included, the CDR3 has 13 residues. CDR1 and CDR2 from the germline V gene are LNHDA and SQIVND (reference sequence). CDR3 sequence reads: CASTSGLNYGYTF.

This clonotype occurred a few times. The rearrangement uses TRBV11-2 and TRBJ2-1, with D perhaps assigned TRBD1 or TRBD2 (5 bases each). The germline CDR1 and CDR2 sequences are SGHAT and FQNNGV. This CDR3 is 14 amino acids long. The V gene lost 5 bases and the J gene lost 6 bases, with 14 bases spanning the gap. Here the CDR3 reads CASSLLRGRNEQFF. CDR3 nucleotides: TGTGCCAGCAGCCTCCTCCGGGGCCGCAATGAGCAGTTCTTC.

V usage is TRBV4-1 and J usage is TRBJ1-2, with TRBD1 identical over 8 bases. This CDR3 is 18 amino acids long. In germline, CDR1 is MGHRA, CDR2 YSYEKL. V was pared by 1 base and J by 3 bases, with 13 bases of the junction left unmatched. CDR3: CASSQVLAGGPADYGYTF. As DNA, the CDR3 is TGCGCCAGCAGCCAAGTGTTGGCAGGGGGCCCCGCCGACTATGGCTACACCTTC.

The chain couples TRBV19 to TRBJ1-2, with 7 bases identical to TRBD1. V was clipped by 5 bases and J by 4 bases; unmatched bases: 4. The CDR3 has 13 residues. Germline CDR1 and CDR2: LNHDA and SQIVND (reference sequence). This chain's CDR3 is CASSRGQLYGYTF. The CDR3 nucleotides are TGTGCCAGTAGTCGGGGACAGCTCTATGGCTACACCTTC. The complete variable domain, with remaining parts taken from reference TRBV19 and TRBJ1-2, reads DGGITQSPKYLFRKEGQNVTLSCEQNLNHDAMYWYRQDPGQGLRLIYYSQIVNDFQKGDIAEGYSVSREKKESFPLTVTSAQKNPTAFYLCASSRGQLYGYTFGSGTRLTVV.

The chain links TRBV7-9 to TRBJ2-3, with 7 bases matching TRBD1. V gave up 8 bases and J gave up 4 bases; unmatched junction bases: 3. The CDR3 is 12 amino acids. CDR1 is SEHNR, CDR2 FQNEAQ, per germline (reference sequence). This CDR3 reads CASEGAADTQYF. CDR3 coding DNA: TGTGCCAGCGAGGGGGCCGCAGATACGCAGTATTTT.

The J gene is TRBJ2-1, the V gene TRBV7-2, with TRBD1 as a possible D gene (5 bases). The CDR3 runs 13 residues. V gave up 2 bases and J gave up 8 bases, with 10 bases separating them. Germline CDR1 SGHTA, CDR2 FQGNSA. The CDR3 region has the DNA TGTGCCAGCAGCTTATTTGGGGCAGATGAGCAGTTCTTC. It translates to CASSLFGADEQFF.

This clonotype was seen only a few times. The junction does not match germline at one end; this may be a read error. V usage is TRBV5-4 and J usage is TRBJ2-7; D possibly corresponds to TRBD2 (5 bases). Germline V gene lookup returns CDR1 SGHNT and CDR2 YYREEE (reference sequence). The CDR3 sequence is 15 residues long. The CDR3 nucleotides read TGTGCCAGCAGCTTTCCCGGGAATCTACGAGCTCGAGAACACTTC. This encodes CASSFPGNLRAREHF.

This chain links TRBV15 with TRBJ2-3, with TRBD2 as a possible D gene (5 bases). The CDR3 extends over 16 amino acids. The germline gives CDR1 LNHNV, CDR2 YYDKDF (reference sequence). V dropped 0 bases and J dropped 2 bases, with 12 bases sitting between them. The CDR3 spells CATSRDPYGNTDTQYF. CDR3 DNA sequence: TGTGCCACCAGCAGAGATCCTTACGGGAACACAGATACGCAGTATTTT. Variable domain in full (rest from reference TRBV15 and TRBJ2-3): DAMVIQNPRYQVTQFGKPVTLSCSQTLNHNVMYWYQQKSSQAPKLLFHYYDKDFNNEADTPDNFQSRRPNTSFCFLDIRSPGLGDTAMYLCATSRDPYGNTDTQYFGPGTRLTVL.

CDR3 DNA sequence: TGTGCCAGCAAGACAGGGCTCAATAAAGCTTTCTTT. The encoded protein is CASKTGLNKAFF. This rearrangement joins TRBV12-3 or TRBV12-4 to TRBJ1-1; 7 nucleotides align to TRBD1. Losses at the gene ends were 7 bases for V and 9 bases for J; bases not matched to a gene: 8. This CDR3 is 12 amino acids long.

This clonotype was counted only a few times. The CDR3 region has the DNA TGTGCCAGCAGCTCGATTAGCGGGAGCTCCTACAATGAGCAGTTCTTC. This sequence encodes CASSSISGSSYNEQFF. This chain links TRBV27 with TRBJ2-1; TRBD2 matches at 9 bases. The CDR3 is 16 residues long. In germline, CDR1 is MNHEY, CDR2 SMNVEV (reference sequence). The V and J ends lost 6 bases and 0 bases, in that order; junction bases with no gene match: 6.

The chain combines TRBV7-6 with TRBJ1-4; D unclear. Germline loops: CDR1 SGHVS, CDR2 FNYEAQ. V lost 0 bases to trimming and J lost 8 bases, with 4 bases between them. The CDR3 is made up of 12 amino acids. This chain's CDR3 is CASSLASEKLFF. The CDR3 DNA reads TGTGCCAGCAGCTTAGCAAGCGAAAAACTGTTTTTT.

This clonotype showed up just a few times. CDR3 in amino acids: CASSERHRGPTDTQYF. In DNA, the CDR3 is TGTGCCAGCAGTGAACGGCACCGGGGCCCCACAGATACGCAGTATTTT. The chain joins TRBV25-1 to TRBJ2-3; either TRBD1 or TRBD2 may fit D (5 bases each). Germline-derived CDR1 and CDR2 are MGHDK and SYGVNS. The CDR3 spans 16 residues. With 2 bases removed from V and 2 bases from J, the gap between germline ends came to 14 bases.

J is TRBJ1-4 and V is TRBV19; D possibly corresponds to TRBD1 (6 bases). CDR1 and CDR2 (germline): LNHDA, SQIVND (reference sequence). The V end was cut by 3 bases, the J end by 7 bases, with 12 bases between. CDR3 length equals 14 residues. The CDR3 DNA reads TGTGCCAGTAGTATGGGGGGCGCCGGTGAAAAACTGTTTTTT. Translated: CASSMGGAGEKLFF.

V and J are TRBV29-1 and TRBJ2-7; D uncertain. Germline V gene data show CDR1 as SQVTM and CDR2 as ANQGSEA. V lost 8 bases to trimming and J lost 2 bases, with 19 bases between them. The CDR3 is 14 amino acids. CDR3 nucleotide sequence: TGCAGCCCACGGTGTATCCTAACCCCCTACGAGCAGTACTTC. Encoded protein: CSPRCILTPYEQYF.

The CDR3 sequence is CSGRQGADTQYF. The CDR3 DNA reads TGCAGCGGAAGACAGGGCGCGGATACGCAGTATTTT. The chain uses TRBV29-1 and TRBJ2-3, with 7 bases identical to TRBD1. Trimming cost V 7 bases and J 6 bases; bases outside gene matches: 7. CDR3 length equals 12 residues. Germline V gene data show CDR1 as SQVTM and CDR2 as ANQGSEA.

This clonotype has more than one count but fewer than ten. V and J are TRBV7-9 and TRBJ1-3; a possible D gene is TRBD1 (5 bases). Germline loops: CDR1 SEHNR, CDR2 FQNEAQ (reference sequence). The CDR3 consists of 15 residues. Trimming pared 4 bases from V and 0 bases from J, leaving 10 bases between. CDR3 coding DNA: TGTGCCAGCAGCTCCGGGGACCACTCTGGAAACACCATATATTTT. Translation gives CASSSGDHSGNTIYF. Drawing the rest from reference TRBV7-9 and TRBJ1-3, the complete variable domain is DTGVSQNPRHKITKRGQNVTFRCDPISEHNRLYWYRQTLGQGPEFLTYFQNEAQLEKSRLLSDRFSAERPKGSFSTLEIQRTEQGDSAMYLCASSSGDHSGNTIYFGEGSWLTVV.

This clonotype turned up a few times. This chain links TRBV4-1 with TRBJ1-4; 7 bases are shared with TRBD1. The V gene end was trimmed by 3 bases and the J gene end by 7 bases; junction bases not matched to a gene: 11. CDR1 is MGHRA and CDR2 is YSYEKL in the germline V gene. This CDR3 spans 16 amino acids. The CDR3 region has the DNA TGCGCCAGCAGCCAGGGTAACAGGGGACGGAGTGAAAAACTGTTTTTT. Protein product: CASSQGNRGRSEKLFF.

This clonotype was detected ten times or more. The rearrangement links TRBV7-2 to TRBJ2-7; D is possibly TRBD2 (7 bases). Germline CDR1 is SGHTA and CDR2 is FQGNSA. The CDR3 has 15 amino acids. Trimming left V 5 bases short and J 3 bases short, with 17 bases between. The CDR3 DNA reads TGTGCCAGCAGCACACAAGGGGGGGCTAACTACGAGCAGTACTTC. Translating it yields CASSTQGGANYEQYF.

The rearrangement uses TRBV28 and TRBJ1-5; D might be TRBD1 (5 bases). The CDR3 loop spans 14 amino acids. V was clipped by 5 bases and J by 0 bases, with 8 bases between them. Germline V gives CDR1 MDHEN, CDR2 SYDVKM. The CDR3 spells CASSQGDSNQPQHF. The CDR3 DNA is TGTGCCAGCAGTCAAGGGGATAGCAATCAGCCCCAGCATTTT.